The 20 T cell receptor beta chains below were found in one sample sequenced in a study of cytomegalovirus exposure and HLA in healthy donors. PCR used 60 Vbeta primers and 13 Jbeta primers. Profiling relied on immunoSEQ multiplex PCR, and the TCRdb table lists in-frame clones only, not all of them. This sample's table reports over 100,000 clones. Input material: PBMCs. These TCRs come from a man aged 18 to 35 in good health and CMV-seronegative.

This rearrangement joins TRBV5-1 to TRBJ1-1, with 7 bases that match TRBD1. Germline V gene data show CDR1 as SGHRS and CDR2 as YFSETQ. With V trimmed by 0 bases and J by 6 bases, 5 bases remained unmatched. The CDR3 is 14 amino acids. CDR3 amino acids: CASSLATGRPEAFF. CDR3 bases: TGCGCCAGCAGCTTGGCGACAGGGCGCCCTGAAGCTTTCTTT.

The chain joins TRBV18 to TRBJ1-4; D not certain. V was shortened by 3 bases and J by 0 bases, with 11 bases between the two germline ends. CDR1 and CDR2 (germline): KGHSH, LQKENI. This CDR3 region has 16 residues. The CDR3: CASSPYSVATNEKLFF. The CDR3 DNA follows: TGTGCCAGCTCACCTTATTCGGTGGCAACTAATGAAAAACTGTTTTTT.

This sequence joins TRBV28 and TRBJ1-4, with unresolved D. CDR1 and CDR2 from the germline V gene are MDHEN and SYDVKM. The CDR3 is 15 amino acids. Trimming left V 4 bases short and J 7 bases short, with 16 bases between. Here the CDR3 reads CASSSPSQPLEKLFF. The CDR3 DNA reads as TGTGCCAGCAGTTCCCCTTCCCAACCACTTGAAAAACTGTTTTTT.

The chain combines TRBV7-9 with TRBJ2-5, with a possible D match to TRBD1 (5 bases). Germline values: CDR1 SEHNR, CDR2 FQNEAQ (reference sequence). CDR3 length equals 13 residues. Trimming stripped 3 bases from V and 2 bases from J, with 7 bases between. CDR3 in DNA: TGTGCCAGCAGCTTTCGACAGCAAGAGACCCAGTACTTC. Translation gives CASSFRQQETQYF.

The chain combines TRBV25-1 with TRBJ2-2; 7 bases align to TRBD2. With V trimmed by 7 bases and J by 6 bases, 8 bases remained unmatched. The germline V gene has CDR1 MGHDK and CDR2 SYGVNS. CDR3 size: 14 residues. CDR3 DNA sequence: TGTGCCAGCACGAGCGGGATCAACTCCGGGGAGCTGTTTTTT. Its protein is CASTSGINSGELFF.

The V and J genes are TRBV7-2 and TRBJ1-1; perhaps TRBD1 as D (6 bases). V dropped 0 bases and J dropped 10 bases, with 6 bases sitting between them. The CDR3 contains 11 residues. From germline, CDR1 is SGHTA and CDR2 FQGNSA. CDR3 sequence: CASSLAQGAFF. In nucleotides, the CDR3 is TGTGCCAGCAGCTTAGCACAGGGAGCTTTCTTT. Variable domain in full (rest from reference TRBV7-2 and TRBJ1-1): GAGVSQSPSNKVTEKGKDVELRCDPISGHTALYWYRQSLGQGLEFLIYFQGNSAPDKSGLPSDRFSAERTGGSVSTLTIQRTQQEDSAVYLCASSLAQGAFFGQGTRLTVV.

The chain uses TRBV6-5 and TRBJ2-1, with 12 bases matching TRBD2. J was trimmed by 8 bases and V by 6 bases; bases with no gene match: 2. The CDR3 is 13 residues long. Germline CDR1 MNHEY, CDR2 SVGAGI. CDR3 DNA: TGTGCCAGCAGGAGACTAGCGGGGGATGAGCAGTTCTTC. Translating it yields CASRRLAGDEQFF.

This chain connects TRBV4-2 to TRBJ2-7, with a possible D match to TRBD2 (5 bases). The CDR3 contains 15 residues. CDR1 and CDR2 (germline): LGHNA, YNFKEQ. Between the trimmed V and J ends, which lost 2 bases and 5 bases, there was a span of 16 bases. CDR3 nucleotides: TGTGCCAGCAGCCAATGGAGCGGCTCAGGTAACGAGCAGTACTTC. Translated: CASSQWSGSGNEQYF.

V usage is TRBV9 and J usage is TRBJ2-2; D is undetermined. V dropped 3 bases and J dropped 6 bases, with 9 bases sitting between them. This CDR3 is 13 amino acids long. Looked up from germline, CDR1 is SGDLS and CDR2 is YYNGEE. The CDR3 sequence is CASSGTAAGELFF. The CDR3 nucleotides are TGTGCCAGCAGCGGAACGGCGGCCGGGGAGCTGTTTTTT.

The chain employs TRBV27 and TRBJ2-3; perhaps TRBD2 as D (6 bases). This CDR3 has 13 amino acids. Germline V gene data show CDR1 as MNHEY and CDR2 as SMNVEV (reference sequence). V lost 1 base, J lost 4 bases, and 6 bases lay in between. CDR3 sequence reads: CASSLWGADTQYF. The CDR3 DNA reads TGTGCCAGCAGTTTATGGGGGGCAGATACGCAGTATTTT.

This chain connects TRBV7-2 to TRBJ1-1; D is undetermined. Looked up from germline, CDR1 is SGHTA and CDR2 is FQGNSA. V lost 5 bases to trimming and J lost 4 bases, with 11 bases between them. This CDR3 comprises 13 residues. The CDR3 sequence: CASSLAGRTEAFF. The CDR3 DNA is TGTGCCAGCAGCCTGGCGGGTCGCACTGAAGCTTTCTTT.

Here the CDR3 reads CASSPNIRVDYGYTF. The CDR3 DNA follows: TGTGCCAGCTCACCGAACATCAGGGTCGACTATGGCTACACCTTC. The rearrangement links TRBV18 to TRBJ1-2, with D tentatively TRBD1 (5 bases). The length of the CDR3 is 15 residues. V lost 3 bases to trimming and J lost 3 bases, with 14 bases between them. Germline CDR1 KGHSH, CDR2 LQKENI. The full variable domain, its missing parts supplied by reference TRBV18 and TRBJ1-2, is NAGVMQNPRHLVRRRGQEARLRCSPMKGHSHVYWYRQLPEEGLKFMVYLQKENIIDESGMPKERFSAEFPKEGPSILRIQQVVRGDSAAYFCASSPNIRVDYGYTFGSGTRLTVV.

This rearrangement joins TRBV10-3 to TRBJ1-4; tentatively, D is TRBD1 (6 bases). This CDR3 region has 14 residues. Germline V CDR1 and CDR2: ENHRY, SYGVKD. Trimming shortened V by 1 base and J by 8 bases, and 11 bases separated the two germline ends. CDR3 sequence reads: CAISEWDNREKLFF. CDR3 sequence (DNA): TGTGCCATCAGTGAGTGGGACAACAGGGAAAAACTGTTTTTT.

The rearrangement joins TRBV5-1 to TRBJ1-1; D possibly corresponds to TRBD1 (6 bases). The CDR3 totals 14 residues. V was clipped by 4 bases and J by 5 bases, with 15 bases between them. Germline CDR1 is SGHRS and CDR2 is YFSETQ. The CDR3 DNA follows: TGCGCCAGCAGCCTACTGGACAGTTCGACTGAAGCTTTCTTT. Translating gives CASSLLDSSTEAFF.

The chain employs TRBV7-3 and TRBJ2-1; 8 bases match TRBD2. The length of the CDR3 is 18 residues. Looked up from germline, CDR1 is SGHTA and CDR2 is FQGTGA. After removal of 5 bases from V and 0 bases from J, the junction contained 12 bases not matched to a gene. CDR3 in DNA: TGTGCCAGCAGCCCGGGGGGGTGGGGCCGCTACTCCTACAATGAGCAGTTCTTC. Amino acids: CASSPGGWGRYSYNEQFF.

V gene TRBV27 combines with J gene TRBJ2-2, with 11 bases that match TRBD2. The CDR3 loop spans 20 amino acids. J was trimmed by 2 bases and V by 3 bases; bases with no gene match: 14. Germline loops: CDR1 MNHEY, CDR2 SMNVEV (reference sequence). Written as DNA, the CDR3 is TGTGCCAGCAGTTTCCTTCTTTTCGGTGGGACTAGCGGTAACACCGGGGAGCTGTTTTTT. As protein: CASSFLLFGGTSGNTGELFF.

The rearrangement uses TRBV29-1 and TRBJ2-1, with D possibly TRBD2 on 5 matching bases. The CDR3 totals 15 residues. Germline assignment: CDR1 SQVTM and CDR2 ANQGSEA. The germline V and J ends were trimmed by 5 bases and 7 bases, with 21 bases remaining between them. CDR3 loop: CSVNAIAGVINEQFF. The CDR3 DNA follows: TGCAGCGTTAACGCTATTGCGGGTGTGATTAATGAGCAGTTCTTC.

The CDR3 reads CTSSSPEGGSGNQPQHF. CDR3 nucleotide sequence: TGCACCAGCAGCTCCCCTGAAGGGGGATCTGGCAATCAGCCCCAGCATTTT. The chain recombines TRBV1 with TRBJ1-5; the listed D gene, TRBD1, was not tested against the DNA. TRBV1 counts as a pseudogene. This CDR3 region has 17 residues.

To note about this clone: The sample carries other DNA sequences with the same CDR3. V gene TRBV5-1 combines with J gene TRBJ1-3; no clear D. Germline-derived CDR1 and CDR2 are SGHRS and YFSETQ. CDR3 size: 13 residues. Trimming removed 0 bases at V and 3 bases at J, with 4 bases between. CDR3 sequence (DNA): TGCGCCAGCAGCTTGGACAGTGGAAACACCATATATTTT. This encodes CASSLDSGNTIYF.

The rearrangement joins TRBV2 to TRBJ2-3, with 10 bases aligning to TRBD2. Germline CDR1 and CDR2: SNHLY and FYNNEI. The CDR3 spans 14 residues. The J segment lost 4 bases and the V segment lost 4 bases, leaving 2 bases of the junction unmatched. CDR3 amino acids: CASSGLAGADTQYF. The CDR3, as DNA: TGTGCCAGCAGTGGTCTAGCGGGAGCAGATACGCAGTATTTT.